This TCR beta chain was sequenced in a study of blood T cell repertoires in COVID-19 (dated by TCRdb to between 2020 and 2021). Broadly, across the study: Samples from collaborators originated in the United States, Italy and Spain and spanned both the acute and convalescent phases of COVID-19. Sample metadata almost always included a de-identified subject ID, COVID-19 status, age in years and sex. Samples came from the ongoing ImmuneRACE study (first 160 participants) plus 1,254 subjects from 6 global collaborators. A freely available public database, intended as a resource for researchers studying the immune response to SARS-CoV-2, is where the repertoires were released. Deeply sampled blood TCRbeta repertoires from subjects exposed to, actively infected with, or recovered from COVID-19 were included in the dataset. The material from the prospective study consisted of cDNA or gDNA derived from T cells, B-cell-depleted T cells, or PBMCs. Where available, HLA class I and class II types were obtained from metadata supplied by the sample provider rather than from assay-based typing. What the work shows at the level of the full study, not this receptor alone: The amount of clinical and demographic metadata varied by source and participant and was provided uncurated.

The trim is 2 bases for V and 7 bases for J, with a gap of 17 bases between the germline ends. The germline V gene (reference sequence) yields LNHNV for CDR1 and YYDKDF for CDR2. Including the terminal cysteine and phenylalanine, the CDR3 comprises 16 residues. This entry keeps only the CDR3 DNA: 48 bases, framed from base 1. The immunoSEQ Assay, a bias-controlled multiplex PCR, was used to amplify TCRbeta CDR3 regions from genomic DNA. Per the original workflow: Within the assay, amplification of reference gene primers was used to estimate how many nucleated cells each sample contained. To quantify the absolute abundance of each unique TCRbeta CDR3 rearrangement, sequence reads were collapsed and filtered. For each sample, productive Simpson clonality was calculated by taking the square root of Simpson's diversity index across productive rearrangements. This is the immuneACCESS table as TCRdb keeps it, with only in-frame sequences that have V and J called. A part of the clones is gone; compared with another copy, unresolved V genes explain less than half, and the rest is unexplained. V and J calls plus clone size are reproduced from that table; the DNA served to infer D and trimming. Present in this sample are approximately 200,000 clones, approximately 80% of which were seen just once. Nearly 9.5% of the sample lies in the top ten.

In the prospective study, participants were about 18 to 95 years old, resided in about 25 geographic areas of the United States, and were enrolled through a virtual design. To assign participants to cohorts, the prospective study relied on clinical history that participants themselves reported in a screening survey and a study questionnaire. ImmuneRACE Cohort 3 recovered participants were defined by two consecutive negative NP/OP PCR tests, healthcare professional clearance, or symptom resolution. In the prospective study, mobile phlebotomists collected whole blood, serum and a nasopharyngeal or oropharyngeal swab from each participant. Over an approximately 2-month period, participants in the prospective study had the option of providing additional blood draws and questionnaires. Before DNA extraction, blood samples from the prospective study were shipped at room temperature or frozen. Concerning this clone: Its antigen is currently not known. The sample holds no much larger clone one base away, and base qualities are not on file.

The chain is assembled from TRBV15 and TRBJ2-2; a weak D assignment points to TRBD2 (6 bases agree). Sequenced input: PBMCs or T cells enriched from blood (not recorded which). The source of this sequence is a man aged 35 to 55 who had recovered from COVID-19. Here is the DNA: TGTGCCACCAGCAGAAGGTATGGGACTGCCGGCGGGGAGCTGTTTTTT. This is translated as CATSRRYGTAGGELFF.